This T cell receptor beta chain stems from a study of T cells in Graves' hyperthyroidism and ophthalmopathy. Turning to the study itself: The authors collected peripheral blood at initial diagnosis, before any treatment.

Researchers amplified the TCR beta CDR3 regions from RNA transcripts. The HTBI set primed first-round TCR CDR3 RT-PCR. Using its own MiXCR run on the multiplex PCR reads, TCRdb lists one record per CDR3 protein. The repertoire includes 690,000 or so distinct CDR3 sequences, around 20% of them detected once, and approximately 15% sits in the top ten. V was shortened by 4 bases and J by 3 bases, with 10 bases between the two germline ends. Germline lookup yields CDR1 LNHNV and CDR2 YYDKDF (reference sequence). CDR3 size: 14 residues. Lactation, pregnancy, other autoimmune disease or uncontrolled infection excluded patients. Sampled blood dates from first hyperthyroidism diagnosis, and it precedes any ophthalmopathy symptoms.

V and J are TRBV15 and TRBJ1-5; no clear D. This receptor was taken from a woman in her 50s with Graves' hyperthyroidism that later progressed to Graves' ophthalmopathy. Sequenced material: blood. CDR3: CATSTEENNQPQHF. In DNA, the CDR3 is TGTGCCACCAGCACAGAAGAGAACAATCAGCCCCAGCATTTT.